The TCR beta chain under discussion was sequenced for a study of long-term antiretroviral therapy in people with HIV. At survey level, the immunoSEQ assay was run in its v3.0 version. Repertoires were generated with immunoSEQ multiplex PCR, while TCRdb's copy carries only in-frame clones and drops some. Of about 28,000 clones in the sample, about 83% were seen once. Germline V lookup: CDR1 MNHNS, CDR2 SASEGT. V was pared by 1 base and J by 2 bases, with 14 bases of the junction left unmatched. The CDR3 covers 20 residues. This TCR derives from a man aged 18 to 35 with HIV. V usage is TRBV6-1 and J usage is TRBJ2-6; TRBD1 matches at 7 bases. Sequencing used unsorted PBMCs, obtained 0.4 years after starting antiretroviral therapy. The CDR3 reads CASSEDYRGPGYTGANVLTF. CDR3 DNA sequence: TGTGCCAGCAGTGAAGATTACAGGGGACCCGGATATACTGGGGCCAACGTCCTGACTTTC.